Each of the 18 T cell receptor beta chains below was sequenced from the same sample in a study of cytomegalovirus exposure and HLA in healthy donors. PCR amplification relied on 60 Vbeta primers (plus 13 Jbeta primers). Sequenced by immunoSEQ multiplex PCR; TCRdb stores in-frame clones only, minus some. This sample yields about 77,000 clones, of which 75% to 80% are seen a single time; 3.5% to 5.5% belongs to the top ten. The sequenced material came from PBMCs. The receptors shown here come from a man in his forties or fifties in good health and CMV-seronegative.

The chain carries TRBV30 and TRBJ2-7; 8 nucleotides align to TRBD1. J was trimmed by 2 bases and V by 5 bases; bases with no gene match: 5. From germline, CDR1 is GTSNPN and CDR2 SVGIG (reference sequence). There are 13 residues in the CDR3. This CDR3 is CAWGQGLTYEQYF. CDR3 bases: TGTGCCTGGGGACAGGGCTTAACCTACGAGCAGTACTTC.

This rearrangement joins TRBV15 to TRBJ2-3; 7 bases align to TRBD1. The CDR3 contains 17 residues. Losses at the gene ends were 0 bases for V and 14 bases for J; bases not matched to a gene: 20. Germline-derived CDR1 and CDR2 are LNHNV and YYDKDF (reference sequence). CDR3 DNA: TGTGCCACCAGCAGAGATCGTTTATCCATGACAGGGCTATCAGGGTATTTT. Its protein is CATSRDRLSMTGLSGYF.

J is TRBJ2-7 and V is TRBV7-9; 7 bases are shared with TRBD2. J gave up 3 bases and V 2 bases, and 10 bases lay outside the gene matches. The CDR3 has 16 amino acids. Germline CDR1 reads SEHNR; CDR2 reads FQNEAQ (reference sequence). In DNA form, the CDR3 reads TGTGCCAGCAGCTTAAGCGGCGGGAGAACCGGCTACGAGCAGTACTTC. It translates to CASSLSGGRTGYEQYF.

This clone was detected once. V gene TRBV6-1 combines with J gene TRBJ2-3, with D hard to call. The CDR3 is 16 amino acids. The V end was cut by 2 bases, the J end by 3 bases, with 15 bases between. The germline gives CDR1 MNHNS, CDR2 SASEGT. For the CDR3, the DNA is TGTGCCAGCAGTGAAATAGGCAGGTTTAGTACAGATACGCAGTATTTT. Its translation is CASSEIGRFSTDTQYF.

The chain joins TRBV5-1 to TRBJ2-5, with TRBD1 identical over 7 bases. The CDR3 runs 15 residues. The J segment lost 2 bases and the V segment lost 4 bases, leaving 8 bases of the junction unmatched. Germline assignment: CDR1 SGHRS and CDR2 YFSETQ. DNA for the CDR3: TGCGCCAGCAGCAGCCTCGGGACAGCTCAAGAGACCCAGTACTTC. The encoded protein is CASSSLGTAQETQYF.

CDR3 DNA: TGTGCCAGCAGCTTGGGTCAGGGTAGCTACGAGCAGTACTTC. Translated, it gives CASSLGQGSYEQYF. V is TRBV5-6 and J is TRBJ2-7; tentatively, D is TRBD1 (5 bases). Trimming removed 0 bases from V and 3 bases from J, with 10 bases in between. The CDR3 contains 14 residues. Germline assignment: CDR1 SGHDT and CDR2 YYEEEE.

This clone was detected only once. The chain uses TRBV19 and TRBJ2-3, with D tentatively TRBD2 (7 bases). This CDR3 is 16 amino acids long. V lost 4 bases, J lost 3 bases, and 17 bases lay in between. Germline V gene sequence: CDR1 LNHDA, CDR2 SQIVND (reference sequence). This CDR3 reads CASSRSPAGQTDTQYF. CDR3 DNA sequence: TGTGCCAGTAGTAGGTCCCCAGCGGGACAAACAGATACGCAGTATTTT.

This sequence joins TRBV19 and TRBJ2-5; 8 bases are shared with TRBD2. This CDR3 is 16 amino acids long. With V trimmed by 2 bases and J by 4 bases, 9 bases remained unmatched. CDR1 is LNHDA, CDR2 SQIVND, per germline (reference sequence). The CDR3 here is CASSILPGGGRETQYF. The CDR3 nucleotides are TGTGCCAGTAGTATACTCCCCGGCGGGGGGCGAGAGACCCAGTACTTC.

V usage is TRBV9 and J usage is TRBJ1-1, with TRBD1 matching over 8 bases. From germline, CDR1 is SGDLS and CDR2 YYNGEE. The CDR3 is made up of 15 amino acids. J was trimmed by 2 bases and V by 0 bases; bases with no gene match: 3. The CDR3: CASSVGPGGNTEAFF. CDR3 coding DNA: TGTGCCAGCAGCGTAGGTCCAGGGGGCAACACTGAAGCTTTCTTT. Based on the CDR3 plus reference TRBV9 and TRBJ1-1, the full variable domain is DSGVTQTPKHLITATGQRVTLRCSPRSGDLSVYWYQQSLDQGLQFLIQYYNGEERAKGNILERFSAQQFPDLHSELNLSSLELGDSALYFCASSVGPGGNTEAFFGQGTRLTVV.

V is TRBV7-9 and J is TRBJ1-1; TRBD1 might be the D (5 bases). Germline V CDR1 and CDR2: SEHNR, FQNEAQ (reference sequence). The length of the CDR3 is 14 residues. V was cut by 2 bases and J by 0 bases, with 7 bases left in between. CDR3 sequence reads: CASSLSGMNTEAFF. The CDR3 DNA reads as TGTGCCAGCAGCTTATCAGGGATGAACACTGAAGCTTTCTTT.

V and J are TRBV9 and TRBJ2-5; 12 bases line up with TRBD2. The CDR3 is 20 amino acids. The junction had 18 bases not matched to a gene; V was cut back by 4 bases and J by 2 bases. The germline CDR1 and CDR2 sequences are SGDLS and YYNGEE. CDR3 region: CASSFGLAGLNTILQETQYF. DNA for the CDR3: TGTGCCAGCAGCTTCGGACTAGCGGGGCTTAATACCATTTTACAAGAGACCCAGTACTTC.

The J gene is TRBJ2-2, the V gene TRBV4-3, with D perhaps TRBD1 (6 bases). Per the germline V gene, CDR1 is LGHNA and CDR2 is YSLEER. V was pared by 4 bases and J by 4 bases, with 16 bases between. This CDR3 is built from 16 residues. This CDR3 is CASSPIYRDGTGELFF. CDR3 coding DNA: TGCGCCAGCAGCCCGATTTACAGGGATGGCACCGGGGAGCTGTTTTTT.

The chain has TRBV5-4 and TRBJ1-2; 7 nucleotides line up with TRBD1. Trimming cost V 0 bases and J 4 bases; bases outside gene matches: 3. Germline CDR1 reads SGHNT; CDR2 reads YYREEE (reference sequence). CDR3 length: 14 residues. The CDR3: CASSLETGVYGYTF. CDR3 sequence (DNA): TGTGCCAGCAGCTTGGAAACAGGGGTCTATGGCTACACCTTC.

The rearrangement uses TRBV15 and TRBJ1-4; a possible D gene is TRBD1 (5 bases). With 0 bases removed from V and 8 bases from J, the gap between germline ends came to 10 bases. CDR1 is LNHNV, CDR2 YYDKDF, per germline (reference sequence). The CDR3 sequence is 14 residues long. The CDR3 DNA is TGTGCCACCAGCAGAGATTTTGGGGCGGAAAAACTGTTTTTT. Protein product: CATSRDFGAEKLFF.

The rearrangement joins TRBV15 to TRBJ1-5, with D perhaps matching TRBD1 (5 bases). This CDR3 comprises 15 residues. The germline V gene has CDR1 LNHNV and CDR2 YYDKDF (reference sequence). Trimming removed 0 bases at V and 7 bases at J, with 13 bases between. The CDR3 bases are TGTGCCACCAGCAGAGATGGGGCCCCAGGCCAGCCCCAGCATTTT. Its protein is CATSRDGAPGQPQHF.

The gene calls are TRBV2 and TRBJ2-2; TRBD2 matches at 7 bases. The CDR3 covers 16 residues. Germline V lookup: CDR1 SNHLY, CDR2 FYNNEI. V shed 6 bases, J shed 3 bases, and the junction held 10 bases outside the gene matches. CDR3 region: CASRSGVAGYTGELFF. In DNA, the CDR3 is TGTGCCAGCAGAAGCGGGGTAGCGGGTTACACCGGGGAGCTGTTTTTT.

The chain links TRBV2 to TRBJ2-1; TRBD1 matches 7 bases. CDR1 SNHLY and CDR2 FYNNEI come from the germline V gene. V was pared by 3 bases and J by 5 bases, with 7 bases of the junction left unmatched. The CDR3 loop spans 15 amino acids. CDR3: CASSEKRTGDNEQFF. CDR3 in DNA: TGTGCCAGCAGTGAGAAACGAACAGGGGACAATGAGCAGTTCTTC.

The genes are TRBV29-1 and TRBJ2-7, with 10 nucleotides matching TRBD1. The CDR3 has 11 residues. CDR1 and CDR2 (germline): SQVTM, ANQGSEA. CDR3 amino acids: CAWTGGSEQYF. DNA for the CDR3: TGCGCTTGGACAGGGGGGAGCGAGCAGTACTTC.